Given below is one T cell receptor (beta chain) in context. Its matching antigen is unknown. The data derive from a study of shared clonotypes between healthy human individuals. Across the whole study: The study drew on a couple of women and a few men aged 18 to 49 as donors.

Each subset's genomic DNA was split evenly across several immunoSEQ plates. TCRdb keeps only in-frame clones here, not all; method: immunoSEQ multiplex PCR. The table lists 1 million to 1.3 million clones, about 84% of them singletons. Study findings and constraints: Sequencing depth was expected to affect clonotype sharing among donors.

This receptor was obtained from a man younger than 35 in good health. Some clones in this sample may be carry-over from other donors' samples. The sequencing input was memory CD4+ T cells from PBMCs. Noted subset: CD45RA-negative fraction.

The CDR3 bases are TGTGCCAGCAGCTTATGGCTTCGGGGTACAGATACGCAGTATTTT. Residues: CASSLWLRGTDTQYF. The rearrangement links TRBV5-6 to TRBJ2-3; D is possibly TRBD2 (5 bases). The germline CDR1 and CDR2 sequences are SGHDT and YYEEEE. This CDR3 has 15 residues. V was clipped by 2 bases and J by 3 bases, with 13 bases between them.